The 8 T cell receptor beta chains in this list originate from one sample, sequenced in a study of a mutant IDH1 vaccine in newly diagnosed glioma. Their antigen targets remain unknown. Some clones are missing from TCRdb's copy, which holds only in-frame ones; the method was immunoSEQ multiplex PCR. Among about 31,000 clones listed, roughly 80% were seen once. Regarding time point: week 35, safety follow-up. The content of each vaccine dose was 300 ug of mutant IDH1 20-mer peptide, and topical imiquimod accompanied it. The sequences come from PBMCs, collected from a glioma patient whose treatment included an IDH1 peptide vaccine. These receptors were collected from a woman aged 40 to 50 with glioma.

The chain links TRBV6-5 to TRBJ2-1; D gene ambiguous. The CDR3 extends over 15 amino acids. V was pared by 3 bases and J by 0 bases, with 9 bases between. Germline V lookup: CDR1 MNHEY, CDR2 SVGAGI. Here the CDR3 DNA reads TGTGCCAGCAGTTATGCTAGTAGCTCCTACAATGAGCAGTTCTTC. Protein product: CASSYASSSYNEQFF.

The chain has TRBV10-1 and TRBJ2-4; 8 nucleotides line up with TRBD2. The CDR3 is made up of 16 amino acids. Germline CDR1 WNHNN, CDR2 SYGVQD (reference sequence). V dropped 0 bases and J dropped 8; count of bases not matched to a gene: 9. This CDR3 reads CASSESRSPREDIQYF. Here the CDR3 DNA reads TGCGCCAGCAGTGAGTCGAGGTCCCCGCGGGAGGACATTCAGTACTTC.

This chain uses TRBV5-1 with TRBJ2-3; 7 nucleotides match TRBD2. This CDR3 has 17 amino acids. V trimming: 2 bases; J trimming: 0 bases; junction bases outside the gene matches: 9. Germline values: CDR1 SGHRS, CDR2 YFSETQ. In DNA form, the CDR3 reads TGCGCCAGCAGCTTAAGCGGGGCCCCATCTAGCACAGATACGCAGTATTTT. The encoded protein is CASSLSGAPSSTDTQYF.

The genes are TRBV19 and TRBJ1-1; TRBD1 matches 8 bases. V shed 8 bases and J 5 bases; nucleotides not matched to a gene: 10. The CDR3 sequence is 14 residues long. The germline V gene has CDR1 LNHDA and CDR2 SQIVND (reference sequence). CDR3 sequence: CASCRLRGQTEAFF. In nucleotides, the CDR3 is TGTGCCAGTTGCCGCCTCAGGGGGCAGACTGAAGCTTTCTTT.

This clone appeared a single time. The CDR3 loop is CASSLSPQGGDTQYF. The DNA of the CDR3 is TGTGCCAGCAGCTTAAGCCCGCAGGGGGGGGATACGCAGTATTTT. V and J are TRBV7-6 and TRBJ2-3; D is tentatively TRBD1 or TRBD2 (7 bases each). This CDR3 contains 15 residues. V lost 2 bases, J lost 6 bases, and 15 bases lay in between. Germline CDR1 is SGHVS and CDR2 is FNYEAQ.

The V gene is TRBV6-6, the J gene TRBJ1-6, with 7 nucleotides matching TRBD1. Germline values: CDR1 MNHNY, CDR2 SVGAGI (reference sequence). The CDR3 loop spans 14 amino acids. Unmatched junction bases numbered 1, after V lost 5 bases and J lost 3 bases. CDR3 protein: CASSRDSYNSPLHF. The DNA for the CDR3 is TGTGCCAGCAGTAGGGACAGCTATAATTCACCCCTCCACTTT.

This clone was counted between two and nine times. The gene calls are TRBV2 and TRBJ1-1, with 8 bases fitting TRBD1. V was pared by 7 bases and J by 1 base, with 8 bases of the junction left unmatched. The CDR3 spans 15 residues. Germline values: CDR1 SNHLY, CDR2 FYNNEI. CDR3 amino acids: CASIQDRVGNTEAFF. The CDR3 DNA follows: TGTGCCAGCATTCAGGACAGGGTGGGGAACACTGAAGCTTTCTTT.

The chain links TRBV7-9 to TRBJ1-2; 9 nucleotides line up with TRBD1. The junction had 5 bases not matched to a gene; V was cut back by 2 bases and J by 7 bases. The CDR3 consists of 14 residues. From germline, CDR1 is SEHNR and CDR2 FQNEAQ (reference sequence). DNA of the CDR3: TGTGCCAGCAGCTTACGGACAGGGGTTTCTGGCTACACCTTC. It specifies CASSLRTGVSGYTF.